What follows are 6 T cell receptor beta chains derived from one specimen sequenced in a study of HIV-infected patients and healthy controls. Approximately 510 ng RNA was reverse transcribed with alpha and beta constant-region primers. Alpha and beta chain libraries were made separately by chain-specific third strand synthesis with multiplexing indices. TCRdb analysed the 5' RACE reads with MiXCR anew, one entry per CDR3 protein. Here the sample spans under 20,000 distinct CDR3 sequences, around 10% being singletons. No cell fractionation was done, so the repertoire covers all unsorted peripheral blood T cells. Sequencing input: blood. These receptors originate from an adult in good health.

As to this clonotype: This may be a read error, as it is one base from a much larger clone. The chain couples TRBV5-1 to TRBJ2-3; D not resolved. The V gene's germline CDR1 is SGHRS and CDR2 YFSETQ. V was shortened by 5 bases and J by 3 bases, with 10 bases between the two germline ends. CDR3 size: 13 residues. CDR3 in amino acids: CASRRGETDTQYF. CDR3 DNA sequence: TGCGCCAGCAGACGCGGAGAAACAGATACGCAGTATTTT. The full variable domain, rest sourced from reference TRBV5-1 and TRBJ2-3, is KAGVTQTPRYLIKTRGQQVTLSCSPISGHRSVSWYQQTPGQGLQFLFEYFSETQRNKGNFPGRFSGRQFSNSRSEMNVSTLELGDSALYLCASRRGETDTQYFGPGTRLTVL.

At least ten counts were recorded for this clonotype. The chain employs TRBV5-1 and TRBJ2-7; unclear D gene. The CDR3 totals 12 residues. With 4 bases removed from V and 3 bases from J, the gap between germline ends came to 8 bases. Germline assignment: CDR1 SGHRS and CDR2 YFSETQ. For the CDR3, the DNA is TGCGCCAGCAGCCTGCCAGGCTACGAGCAGTACTTC. It codes for CASSLPGYEQYF.

There are a few counts of this clonotype. The chain carries TRBV28 and TRBJ2-5; possible D gene TRBD2, 6 bases. This CDR3 has 15 residues. Germline CDR1 is MDHEN and CDR2 is SYDVKM. V was clipped by 1 base and J by 1 base, with 10 bases between them. CDR3 nucleotide sequence: TGTGCCAGCAGTTTATCAGGAGGGATCCAAGAGACCCAGTACTTC. Protein sequence: CASSLSGGIQETQYF.

Relative to its sample, this clonotype is medium-sized. The V gene is TRBV29-1, the J gene TRBJ1-4, with D possibly being TRBD1 (5 bases). The V and J ends lost 7 bases and 6 bases respectively, with 21 bases between them. Per the germline V gene, CDR1 is SQVTM and CDR2 is ANQGSEA. The CDR3 extends over 15 amino acids. CDR3 bases: TGCAGCGCCCTACCCGTCGGGGGGTATTATGAAAAACTGTTTTTT. This translates into CSALPVGGYYEKLFF. Combining the CDR3 with reference TRBV29-1 and TRBJ1-4 gives the whole variable domain SAVISQKPSRDICQRGTSLTIQCQVDSQVTMMFWYRQQPGQSLTLIATANQGSEATYESGFVIDKFPISRPNLTFSTLTVSNMSPEDSSIYLCSALPVGGYYEKLFFGSGTQLSVL.

There are a few counts of this clonotype. CDR3 residues: CASRKTSTDTQYF. DNA of the CDR3: TGTGCCAGCAGGAAAACTAGCACAGATACGCAGTATTTT. This chain uses TRBV12-3 or TRBV12-4 with TRBJ2-3, with D unclear. Between the trimmed V and J ends, which lost 6 bases and 0 bases, there was a span of 7 bases. The CDR3 spans 13 residues.

Within the sample, this clonotype is medium-sized. The chain employs TRBV24-1 and TRBJ2-5; no definite D call. The CDR3 runs 13 residues. V was trimmed by 3 bases and J by 3 bases, leaving 7 bases between them. Looked up from germline, CDR1 is KGHDR and CDR2 is SFDVKD. CDR3 in DNA: TGTGCCACCAGTGATGCGGCGAAAGAGACCCAGTACTTC. This gives the protein CATSDAAKETQYF.